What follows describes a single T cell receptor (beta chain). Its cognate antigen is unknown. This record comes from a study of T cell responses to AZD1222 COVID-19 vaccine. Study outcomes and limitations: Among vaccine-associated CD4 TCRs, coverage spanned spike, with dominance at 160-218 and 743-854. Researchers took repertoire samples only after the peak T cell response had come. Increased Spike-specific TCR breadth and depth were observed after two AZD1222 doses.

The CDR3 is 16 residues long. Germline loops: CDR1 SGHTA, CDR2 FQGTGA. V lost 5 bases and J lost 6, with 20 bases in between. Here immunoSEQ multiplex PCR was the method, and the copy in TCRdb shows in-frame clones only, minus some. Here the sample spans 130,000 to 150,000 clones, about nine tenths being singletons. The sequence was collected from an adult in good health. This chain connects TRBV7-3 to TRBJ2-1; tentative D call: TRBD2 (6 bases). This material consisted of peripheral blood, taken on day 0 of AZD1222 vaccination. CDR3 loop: CASSRLSGLTANEQFF. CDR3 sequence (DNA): TGTGCCAGCAGCCGACTCTCGGGACTCACCGCCAATGAGCAGTTCTTC.